This T cell receptor beta chain was captured by sequencing in a study of technical replicates of blood from a handful of donors. There are 15 residues in the CDR3. J was trimmed by 3 bases and V by 4 bases; bases with no gene match: 7. CDR1 and CDR2 (germline): SNHLY, FYNNEI. TCRdb's table, derived via immunoSEQ multiplex PCR, lists solely in-frame clones and lacks some. The profile covers tens of thousands of clones, with approximately 95% appearing a single time and around 0.25% taken by the ten largest. The rearrangement links TRBV2 to TRBJ2-5; 8 bases line up with TRBD2. The sample was T cells isolated from PBMCs. The receptor was derived from a human donor in good health. The DNA of the CDR3 is TGTGCCAGCAGTGTGGGAAACGGGGGGGAAGAGACCCAGTACTTC. Translation: CASSVGNGGEETQYF.